The TCR beta chain under discussion was sequenced for a study of OX40 agonist ivuxolimab in advanced cancers. Study in general: Patients were treated with ivuxolimab, an agonistic anti-OX40 (CD134) antibody.

Repertoires were generated with immunoSEQ multiplex PCR, while TCRdb's copy carries only in-frame clones and drops some. The sample records roughly 77,000 clones, over 70% being singletons. The CDR3 length is 14 residues. In germline, CDR1 is SGHKS, CDR2 YYEKEE (reference sequence). V lost 2 bases and J 3 bases, leaving 10 bases between the germline ends. The sequencing used CD4+ or CD8+ T cells sorted from blood, collected in a trial of the OX40 agonist ivuxolimab. This TCR came from an adult with an advanced solid tumor such as melanoma, head and neck, liver or kidney cancer. This chain links TRBV5-5 with TRBJ2-3; perhaps TRBD2 as D (5 bases). CDR3 sequence reads: CASSFFSVTDTQYF. The CDR3 DNA reads as TGTGCCAGCAGCTTTTTTAGCGTAACAGATACGCAGTATTTT.